This is a list of T cell receptor beta chains from one sample in a study of T-cell memory formation after mild COVID-19. MiXCR was run by TCRdb on the 5' RACE reads, yielding one entry per CDR3 protein. The data contain 500,000 to 600,000 distinct CDR3 sequences, about a sixth of them singletons. The sequenced material came from PBMCs or a T cell subset sorted from them (not recorded which). The receptor source for this set is an adult woman who had mild COVID-19 (a few samples of this study predate the infection). Cell type and time point are not known. Both conserved end residues are part of each CDR3. A D gene is named only where the DNA matches it firmly. The listing skips clone size in some rows; elsewhere it reads once, few, many or a size class.

>TRBV29-1|TRBJ2-1|-|many
TGCAGCGTTGAATACCCGCCTAGCGCACACAATGAGCAGTTCTTC
CSVEYPPSAHNEQFF
>TRBV15|TRBJ2-7|-|-
TGTGCCACCAGCAGAGATAGCGAGTATCGGGACGAGCAGTACTTC
CATSRDSEYRDEQYF
>TRBV6-2/TRBV6-3|TRBJ2-2|-|few
TGTGCCAGCCGAAATGGAGGGCCCGGGGAGCTGTTTTTT
CASRNGGPGELFF
>TRBV15|TRBJ1-3|-|many
TGTGCCACCAGCAGAGATCGGGCAGGGAGGGTGGAAAACACCATATATTTT
CATSRDRAGRVENTIYF
>TRBV6-5|TRBJ1-2|-|few
TGTGCCAGCAGTTACTTCGGGGGGTATGGCTACACCTTC
CASSYFGGYGYTF
>TRBV20-1|TRBJ1-4|-|few
TGCAGTGCTAGTTTTCCAGCAACTAATGAAAAACTGTTTTTT
CSASFPATNEKLFF
>TRBV30|TRBJ2-3|-|few
TGTGCCTGGAGGGTCGGGGACGTAGTTACAGATACGCAGTATTTT
CAWRVGDVVTDTQYF
>TRBV20-1|TRBJ2-1|TRBD2|many
TGCAGTGCTAGCCATAGCGGGAAGCGGAACAATGAGCAGTTCTTC
CSASHSGKRNNEQFF
>TRBV7-9|TRBJ1-6|-|-
TGTGCCAGCCACCCACCCCGGGCACCCCTCCACTTT
CASHPPRAPLHF
>TRBV6-1|TRBJ2-7|-|few
TGTGCCAGCAGTGACCCCCTTGGAACCTACGAGCAGTACTTC
CASSDPLGTYEQYF
>TRBV25-1|TRBJ2-7|-|-
TGTGCCAGTAGTGCGCCCGGTCGACCTACCTACGAGCAGTACTTC
CASSAPGRPTYEQYF
>TRBV7-9|TRBJ2-3|-|-
TGTGCCAGCAGCCTCTTAGCCCCGCGGACAGATACGCAGTATTTT
CASSLLAPRTDTQYF
>TRBV30|TRBJ2-7|-|-
TGTGCCTGGAGTGACTCCCACGAGCAGTACTTC
CAWSDSHEQYF
>TRBV7-6|TRBJ2-7|-|-
TGTGCAGTTTCTCATGGGCCAGTCGGTTCGTACGAGCAGTACTTC
CAVSHGPVGSYEQYF
>TRBV5-6|TRBJ1-5|-|-
TGTGCCAGCAGCTTGGCAGGGTCTGGAAGCAATCAGCCCCAGCATTTT
CASSLAGSGSNQPQHF
>TRBV20-1|TRBJ2-7|-|many
TGCAGTGCTAGAGATATAGACCCAACCTACGAGCAGTACTTC
CSARDIDPTYEQYF
>TRBV12-3/TRBV12-4|TRBJ2-3|TRBD1|many
TGTGCCAGCAGTTTAACCGGGACAGGGGCAGATACGCAGTATTTT
CASSLTGTGADTQYF
>TRBV5-1|TRBJ2-7|TRBD1|few
TGCGCCAGCAGCCAGAGGACAGGGGGCGGTTACGAGCAGTACTTC
CASSQRTGGGYEQYF
>TRBV9|TRBJ1-2|-|-
TGTGCCAGCAGCATAATGGGACCATATGGCTACACCTTC
CASSIMGPYGYTF
>TRBV12-3/TRBV12-4|TRBJ2-5|-|many
TGTGCCAGCAGTTTATGGGTGAACCAAGAGACCCAGTACTTC
CASSLWVNQETQYF
>TRBV18|TRBJ2-2|-|few
TGTGCCAGCTCCTGGCGGCGACAGGTCGAAACCGGGGAGCTGTTTTTT
CASSWRRQVETGELFF
>TRBV6-1|TRBJ2-5|-|few
TGTGCCAGCAGTGATAGCCCGGCGGGCCAAGAGACCCAGTACTTC
CASSDSPAGQETQYF
>TRBV7-2|TRBJ1-1|-|-
TGTGCCAGCAGCCCCGGGTTTCGGGACACTGAGGCTTTCTTT
CASSPGFRDTEAFF
>TRBV18|TRBJ2-6|TRBD1|-
TGTGCCAGCTCACCGAGACAGGGGTCTGGGGCCAACGTCCTGACTTTC
CASSPRQGSGANVLTF
>TRBV5-1|TRBJ1-1|-|few
TGCGCCAGCAGCTTGGTGTCCGGGTTCACTGAAGCTTTCTTT
CASSLVSGFTEAFF
>TRBV5-5|TRBJ1-1|TRBD1|-
TGTGCCAGCAGCCAACTCGGACAGGGCAGGACTGAAGCTTTCTTT
CASSQLGQGRTEAFF
>TRBV30|TRBJ2-2|-|few
TGTGCCTGGACAGGGAACACCGGGGAGCTGTTTTTT
CAWTGNTGELFF
>TRBV13|TRBJ1-4|-|-
TGTGCCAGCAGCTTAAGGACAGCTAATGAAAAACTGTTTTTT
CASSLRTANEKLFF
>TRBV15|TRBJ2-3|TRBD2|-
TGTGCCACCAGCAAATTGCGGGGGGCCGTCTCAGATACGCAGTATTTT
CATSKLRGAVSDTQYF
>TRBV2|TRBJ2-4|-|-
TGTGCCAGCAGTGAAGCCACAGTCTCCCGAAACATTCAGTACTTC
CASSEATVSRNIQYF
>TRBV4-1|TRBJ1-1|-|many
TGCGCCAGCAGCCAGGGGCTGGACACTGAAGCTTTCTTT
CASSQGLDTEAFF
>TRBV4-1|TRBJ1-1|-|-
TGCGCCAGCAGCCAAGAGGGAATTCGGAACACTGAAGCTTTCTTT
CASSQEGIRNTEAFF
>TRBV11-2|TRBJ1-2|-|-
TGTGCCAGCAGCTTAGGTCCCTGGGGCTATGGCTACACCTTC
CASSLGPWGYGYTF
>TRBV3-1|TRBJ1-1|-|-
TGTGCCAGCAGCCAAGCGGCAGGCACTGAAGCTTTCTTT
CASSQAAGTEAFF
>TRBV7-6|TRBJ2-7|-|-
TGTGCCAGCAGCCCGCAACGACAGGCCCACTCCTACGAGCAGTACTTC
CASSPQRQAHSYEQYF
>TRBV4-1|TRBJ2-7|-|once
TGCGCCAGCAGGTCTCAAACTTGGGACGAGCAGTACTTC
CASRSQTWDEQYF
>TRBV12-3/TRBV12-4|TRBJ1-1|-|few
TGTGCCAGCAGTCCCGACAGTCCCCCTGAAGCTTTCTTT
CASSPDSPPEAFF
>TRBV7-2|TRBJ2-6|-|-
TGTGCCAGCAGCTTAGCTCCAGTCTTCTCTGGGGCCAACGTCCTGACTTTC
CASSLAPVFSGANVLTF
>TRBV5-1|TRBJ2-3|TRBD1|few
TGCGCCAGCAGATGGACAGGGAAGACAGATACGCAGTATTTT
CASRWTGKTDTQYF
>TRBV12-3/TRBV12-4|TRBJ2-1|TRBD1|-
TGTGCCAGCAGTGGACAGGTGGGTTTTATCGACAATGAGCAGTTCTTC
CASSGQVGFIDNEQFF